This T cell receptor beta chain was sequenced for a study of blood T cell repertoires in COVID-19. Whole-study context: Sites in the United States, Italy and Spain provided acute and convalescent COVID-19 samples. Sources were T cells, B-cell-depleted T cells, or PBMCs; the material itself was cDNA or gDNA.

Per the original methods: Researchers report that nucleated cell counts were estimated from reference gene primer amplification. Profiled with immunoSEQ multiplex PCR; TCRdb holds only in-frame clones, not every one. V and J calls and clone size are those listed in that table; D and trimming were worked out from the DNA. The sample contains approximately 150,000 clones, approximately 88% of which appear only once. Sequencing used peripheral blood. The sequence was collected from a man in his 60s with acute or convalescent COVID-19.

This CDR3 is CASSLGLASDTQYF. In DNA, the CDR3 is TGTGCCAGCAGCTTGGGACTAGCATCGGATACGCAGTATTTT. V and J are TRBV7-8 and TRBJ2-3, with TRBD2 identical over 9 bases. Trimming cost V 3 bases and J 6 bases; bases outside gene matches: 4. Looked up from germline, CDR1 is SGHVS and CDR2 is FQNEAQ. This CDR3 contains 14 residues. Variable domain in full (rest from reference TRBV7-8 and TRBJ2-3): GAGVSQSPRYKVAKRGQDVALRCDPISGHVSLFWYQQALGQGPEFLTYFQNEAQLDKSGLPSDRFFAERPEGSVSTLKIQRTQQEDSAVYLCASSLGLASDTQYFGPGTRLTVL.